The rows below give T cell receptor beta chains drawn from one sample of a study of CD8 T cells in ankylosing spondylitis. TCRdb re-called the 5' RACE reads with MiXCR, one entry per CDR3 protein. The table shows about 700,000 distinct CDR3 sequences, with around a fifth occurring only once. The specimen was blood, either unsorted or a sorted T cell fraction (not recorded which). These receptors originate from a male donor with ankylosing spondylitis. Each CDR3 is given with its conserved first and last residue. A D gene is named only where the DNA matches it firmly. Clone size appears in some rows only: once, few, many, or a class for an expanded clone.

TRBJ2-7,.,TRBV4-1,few,CASSQGIGAPYEQYF,TGCGCCAGCAGCCAAGGGATCGGAGCTCCCTACGAGCAGTACTTC
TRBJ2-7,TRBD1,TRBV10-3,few,CAISPGTGGGYEQYF,TGTGCCATCAGTCCCGGGACAGGGGGCGGCTACGAGCAGTACTTC
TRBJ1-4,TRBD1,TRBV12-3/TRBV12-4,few,CASRPGQPNEKLFF,TGTGCCAGCAGGCCGGGACAGCCTAATGAAAAACTGTTTTTT
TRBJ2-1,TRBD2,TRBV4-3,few,CASSQEGAGGYNEQFF,TGCGCCAGCAGCCAAGAAGGAGCGGGAGGGTACAATGAGCAGTTCTTC
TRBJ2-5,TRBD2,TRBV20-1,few,CSASPSGSGETQYF,TGCAGTGCTAGTCCCAGCGGGAGTGGGGAGACCCAGTACTTC
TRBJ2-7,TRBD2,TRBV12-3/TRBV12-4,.,CASSLPPRTSGIMESEQYF,TGTGCCAGCAGTTTACCCCCCAGGACTAGCGGGATTATGGAAAGCGAGCAGTACTTC
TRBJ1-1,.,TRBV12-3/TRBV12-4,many,CASRSWRQENTEAFF,TGTGCCAGCAGGAGTTGGAGACAGGAGAACACTGAAGCTTTCTTT
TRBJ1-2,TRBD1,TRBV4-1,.,CASSQETGVHGYTF,TGCGCCAGCAGCCAAGAGACAGGGGTGCATGGCTACACCTTC
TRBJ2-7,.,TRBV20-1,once,CSAPSRQVLTSENYEQYF,TGCAGTGCCCCTTCTAGACAGGTCCTTACCTCGGAGAACTACGAGCAGTACTTC
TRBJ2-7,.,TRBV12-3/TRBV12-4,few,CASSFPRGEQYF,TGTGCCAGCAGTTTTCCCAGGGGCGAGCAGTACTTC
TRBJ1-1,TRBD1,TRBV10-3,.,CAISLDRGETEAFF,TGTGCCATCAGCTTGGACAGGGGGGAAACTGAAGCTTTCTTT
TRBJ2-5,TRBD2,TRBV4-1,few,CASSQGLSGQETQYF,TGCGCCAGCAGCCAAGGTCTTAGCGGGCAAGAGACCCAGTACTTC
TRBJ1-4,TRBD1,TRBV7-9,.,CASSVRGAVEKLFF,TGTGCCAGCAGCGTCAGGGGGGCAGTAGAAAAACTGTTTTTT
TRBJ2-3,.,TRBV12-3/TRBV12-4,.,CASSSGGGARDTQYF,TGTGCCAGCAGTTCTGGCGGTGGGGCGAGGGATACGCAGTATTTT
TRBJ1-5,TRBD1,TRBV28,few,CASSFIYRGSNQPQHF,TGTGCCAGCAGTTTCATATACAGGGGAAGCAATCAGCCCCAGCATTTT
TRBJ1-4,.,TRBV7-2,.,CASSGDDEKLFF,TGTGCCAGCAGCGGCGACGATGAAAAACTGTTTTTT
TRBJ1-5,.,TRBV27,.,CASGTYQPQHF,TGTGCCAGCGGGACCTATCAGCCCCAGCATTTT
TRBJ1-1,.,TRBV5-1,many,CASSLFPGNTEAFF,TGCGCCAGCAGCTTATTTCCTGGAAACACTGAAGCTTTCTTT
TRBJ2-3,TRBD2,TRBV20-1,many,CSAEVSGILDTQYF,TGCAGTGCAGAAGTTAGCGGGATTTTAGATACGCAGTATTTT
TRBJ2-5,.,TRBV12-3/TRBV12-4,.,CASSLRGAWETQYF,TGTGCCAGCAGTTTAAGGGGGGCGTGGGAGACCCAGTACTTC
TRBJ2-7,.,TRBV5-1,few,CASSLEGPSSYEQYF,TGCGCCAGCAGCTTAGAGGGGCCTAGCTCCTACGAGCAGTACTTC
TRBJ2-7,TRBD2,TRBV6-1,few,CASSEKLAGGYEQYF,TGTGCCAGCAGTGAAAAACTCGCGGGGGGGTACGAGCAGTACTTC
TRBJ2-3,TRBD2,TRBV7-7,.,CASSPLGGNTDTQYF,TGTGCTAGCAGTCCCTTGGGGGGGAACACAGATACGCAGTATTTT
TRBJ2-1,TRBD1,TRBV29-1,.,CSVVGDRPTNEQFF,TGCAGCGTTGTCGGGGACAGGCCTACAAATGAGCAGTTCTTC
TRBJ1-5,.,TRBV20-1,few,CSASYGGDQPQHF,TGCAGTGCTAGTTACGGGGGCGATCAGCCCCAGCATTTT
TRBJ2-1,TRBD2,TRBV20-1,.,CSAAGTSGLSYNEQFF,TGCAGTGCTGCCGGGACTAGCGGGCTCTCCTACAATGAGCAGTTCTTC
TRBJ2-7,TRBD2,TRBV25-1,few,CASSPPLGGRALSEQYF,TGTGCCAGCAGTCCTCCCCTTGGGGGGAGGGCCCTCTCCGAGCAGTACTTC
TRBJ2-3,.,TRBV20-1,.,CSARGSQRSTDTQYF,TGCAGTGCTAGAGGATCCCAGCGGAGCACAGATACGCAGTATTTT
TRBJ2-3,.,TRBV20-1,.,CSAIGTDTQYF,TGCAGTGCTATTGGCACAGATACGCAGTATTTT
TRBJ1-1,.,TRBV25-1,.,CASSENPLLRGGWTEAFF,TGTGCCAGCAGCGAGAACCCCCTACTCCGAGGGGGGTGGACTGAAGCTTTCTTT
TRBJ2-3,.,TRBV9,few,CASSVEGGSSTDTQYF,TGTGCCAGCAGCGTAGAGGGGGGTTCTAGCACAGATACGCAGTATTTT
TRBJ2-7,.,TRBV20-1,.,CSARAGGAYEQYF,TGCAGTGCTAGAGCAGGGGGGGCCTACGAGCAGTACTTC
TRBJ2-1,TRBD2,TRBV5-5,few,CASSLSAGGPHEQFF,TGTGCCAGCAGCTTGAGTGCGGGAGGGCCCCATGAGCAGTTCTTC
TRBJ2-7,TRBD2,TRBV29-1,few,CSVEVIAGRREQYF,TGCAGCGTTGAGGTCATAGCGGGAAGACGCGAGCAGTACTTC
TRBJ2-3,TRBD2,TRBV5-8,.,CASSWLLGTNTDTQYF,TGTGCCAGCAGCTGGTTACTCGGGACTAACACAGATACGCAGTATTTT
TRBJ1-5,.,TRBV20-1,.,CCARDRKGYSNQPQHF,TGCTGTGCTAGAGATCGGAAGGGATATAGCAATCAGCCCCAGCATTTT
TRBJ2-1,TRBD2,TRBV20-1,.,CSARDWPSGRNEQFF,TGCAGTGCTAGAGATTGGCCTAGCGGGAGGAATGAGCAGTTCTTC
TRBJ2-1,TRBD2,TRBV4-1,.,CASSQAKTTHRGGVRNEQFF,TGCGCCAGCAGCCAAGCCAAGACAACCCACCGGGGGGGAGTACGGAATGAGCAGTTCTTC
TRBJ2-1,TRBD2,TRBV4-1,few,CASSQDRGDYNEQFF,TGCGCCAGCAGCCAAGATCGGGGGGACTACAATGAGCAGTTCTTC
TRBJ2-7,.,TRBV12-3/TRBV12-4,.,CASRLKTAHSYEQYF,TGTGCCAGCAGGTTGAAGACGGCGCATTCCTACGAGCAGTACTTC
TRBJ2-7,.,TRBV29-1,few,CSVDMGDEQYF,TGCAGCGTTGACATGGGAGACGAGCAGTACTTC